This is a list of T cell receptor beta chains from one sample in a study of blood T cells in healthy people across ages. TCRdb re-called the 5' RACE reads with MiXCR, one entry per CDR3 protein. The sample holds about 2 million distinct CDR3 sequences, less than 50% seen once. Material for sequencing was blood. These receptors all come from a woman between 40 and 50 years old in good health. Each CDR3 is given with its conserved first and last residue. Fields, in order: CDR3 DNA, CDR3 protein, J gene, clone size, D gene, V gene. The D gene is left open where the match is weak. Clone size appears in some rows only: once, few, many, or a class for an expanded clone.

cdr3_nt: TGCGCCAGCGACTGGGACGGGCTGAGCACTGAAGCTTTCTTT
cdr3_aa: CASDWDGLSTEAFF
j_call: TRBJ1-1
clone_size: .
d_call: .
v_call: TRBV5-1

cdr3_nt: TGTGCCAGCAGTTCCCAGGACCGAGATACGCAGTATTTT
cdr3_aa: CASSSQDRDTQYF
j_call: TRBJ2-3
clone_size: .
d_call: .
v_call: TRBV28

cdr3_nt: TGTGCCAGCAGTTTGGGGGTTGGTACGCAGTATTTT
cdr3_aa: CASSLGVGTQYF
j_call: TRBJ2-3
clone_size: many
d_call: .
v_call: TRBV7-2

cdr3_nt: TGTGCCAGCAGAGCGCTAAGGACGGCCTCCTACGAGCAGTACTTC
cdr3_aa: CASRALRTASYEQYF
j_call: TRBJ2-7
clone_size: .
d_call: .
v_call: TRBV28

cdr3_nt: TGTGCCAGCAAGAGGTCTCCAGGAAGTTCACCCCTCCACTTT
cdr3_aa: CASKRSPGSSPLHF
j_call: TRBJ1-6
clone_size: .
d_call: .
v_call: TRBV28

cdr3_nt: TGTGCCAGCAGTTTTGGGGGGCGCCGCTACGAGCAGTACTTC
cdr3_aa: CASSFGGRRYEQYF
j_call: TRBJ2-7
clone_size: few
d_call: .
v_call: TRBV27

cdr3_nt: TGTGCCAGCAGTTCATTTGGGACAGGGAGAAGAGAGCAGTACTTC
cdr3_aa: CASSSFGTGRREQYF
j_call: TRBJ2-4
clone_size: .
d_call: TRBD1
v_call: TRBV6-5

cdr3_nt: TGTGCCAGCAGCCTACAGGGAATCAGGGGCTCTGGGGCCTACGAGCAGTACTTC
cdr3_aa: CASSLQGIRGSGAYEQYF
j_call: TRBJ2-7
clone_size: .
d_call: .
v_call: TRBV7-2

cdr3_nt: TGTGCCAGCAGGAGAACAGGGGATACGCCCCAGCATTTT
cdr3_aa: CASRRTGDTPQHF
j_call: TRBJ1-5
clone_size: .
d_call: TRBD1
v_call: TRBV6-2/TRBV6-3

cdr3_nt: TGTGCCAGCAGTGGTTCGTTAAGGACAGGGGGTAACTATGGCTACACCTTC
cdr3_aa: CASSGSLRTGGNYGYTF
j_call: TRBJ1-2
clone_size: .
d_call: TRBD1
v_call: TRBV12-3/TRBV12-4

cdr3_nt: TGTGCCAGCAGCCAGACCAAACTAGCGGGGGGGGCCGGTAGTGAGCAGTTCTTC
cdr3_aa: CASSQTKLAGGAGSEQFF
j_call: TRBJ2-1
clone_size: .
d_call: TRBD2
v_call: TRBV3-1

cdr3_nt: TGCAGTGCTAGAGAGCGGCGGGCGGGGGCATACAATGAGCAGTTCTTC
cdr3_aa: CSARERRAGAYNEQFF
j_call: TRBJ2-1
clone_size: .
d_call: .
v_call: TRBV20-1

cdr3_nt: TGCAGCGTCCCCGACGGGTTAAATGAAAAACTGTTTTTT
cdr3_aa: CSVPDGLNEKLFF
j_call: TRBJ1-4
clone_size: .
d_call: .
v_call: TRBV29-1

cdr3_nt: TGTGCCAGCAGTCCCAGGGTTGGGTACTCCTACGAGCAGTACTTC
cdr3_aa: CASSPRVGYSYEQYF
j_call: TRBJ2-7
clone_size: .
d_call: .
v_call: TRBV27

cdr3_nt: TGTGCCAGCAGCTTAATCGGGGATAACTATGGCTACACCTTC
cdr3_aa: CASSLIGDNYGYTF
j_call: TRBJ1-2
clone_size: .
d_call: .
v_call: TRBV7-2

cdr3_nt: TGTGCCAGCAGTTTAGGGGACGCTGGGGTCTATACAGATACGCAGTATTTT
cdr3_aa: CASSLGDAGVYTDTQYF
j_call: TRBJ2-3
clone_size: few
d_call: .
v_call: TRBV28

cdr3_nt: TGTGCCAGCACCGGATCGGTGACAGCTAACTATGGCTACACCTTC
cdr3_aa: CASTGSVTANYGYTF
j_call: TRBJ1-2
clone_size: .
d_call: .
v_call: TRBV11-2

cdr3_nt: TGTGCCAGCAGTGGACATGGAATAGGGGCCGCAGATACGCAGTATTTT
cdr3_aa: CASSGHGIGAADTQYF
j_call: TRBJ2-3
clone_size: .
d_call: .
v_call: TRBV6-2/TRBV6-3